Below are 22 T cell receptor beta chains sequenced from a single sample in a study of identical twins. TCRdb redid the calling of the 5' RACE reads with MiXCR, one entry per CDR3 protein. Altogether 1.5 million or so distinct CDR3 sequences are present, about 31% being singletons, with the ten largest covering about 0.27%. Sample: cord blood. All receptors come from a newborn girl in good health.

This rearrangement joins TRBV5-6 to TRBJ2-1; 8 bases are a match to TRBD2. Per the germline V gene, CDR1 is SGHDT and CDR2 is YYEEEE. CDR3 length equals 16 residues. After removal of 4 bases from V and 1 base from J, the junction contained 7 bases not matched to a gene. The CDR3 region has the DNA TGTGCCAGCAGCCTATTTAGCGGGGTTTCCTACAATGAGCAGTTCTTC. It is translated as CASSLFSGVSYNEQFF.

This chain uses TRBV20-1 with TRBJ2-1; D may be TRBD2 (6 bases). The J call may be wrong; the DNA end is better matched by TRBJ2-7. This CDR3 has 14 amino acids. Germline V gene sequence: CDR1 DFQATT, CDR2 SNEGSKA (reference sequence). The CDR3, as DNA: TGCAGTGCTAGACGGGACTCGATTTACAATGAGCAGTACTTC. It encodes CSARRDSIYNEQYF.

The chain employs TRBV5-1 and TRBJ2-3; TRBD2 matches at 10 bases. Looked up from germline, CDR1 is SGHRS and CDR2 is YFSETQ. V lost 4 bases to trimming and J lost 5 bases; unmatched junction nucleotides: 7. This CDR3 comprises 15 residues. In nucleotides, the CDR3 is TGCGCCAGCAGCCCGTCTAGCGGGGGACGAGATACGCAGTATTTT. Amino acid sequence: CASSPSSGGRDTQYF.

This clonotype has just a few counts. The chain carries TRBV20-1 and TRBJ2-1, with 8 bases lining up with TRBD2. The CDR3 consists of 17 residues. The ends lost 0 bases at V and 0 bases at J; junction bases unmatched: 7. Per the germline V gene, CDR1 is DFQATT and CDR2 is SNEGSKA (reference sequence). The CDR3 sequence is CSARDLTGTSSYNEQFF. CDR3 DNA sequence: TGCAGTGCTAGAGATCTGACCGGGACTAGCTCCTACAATGAGCAGTTCTTC.

The chain couples TRBV7-2 to TRBJ2-4; 8 positions match TRBD2. The end of the DNA aligns better with TRBJ2-7, so the J call may be wrong. The CDR3 has 16 amino acids. Germline V gene lookup returns CDR1 SGHTA and CDR2 FQGNSA. CDR3 amino acids: CASSLEPAGASYEQYF. The CDR3 nucleotides are TGTGCCAGCAGCTTAGAACCAGCGGGGGCCTCCTACGAGCAGTACTTC.

This clonotype occurred many times. V gene TRBV9 combines with J gene TRBJ2-3; 7 bases are shared with TRBD2. Germline V gene lookup returns CDR1 SGDLS and CDR2 YYNGEE. The CDR3 covers 16 residues. Losses at the gene ends were 0 bases for V and 2 bases for J; bases not matched to a gene: 6. The CDR3 DNA reads as TGTGCCAGCAGCGTAGGTCCTAGCGGTTCCACAGATACGCAGTATTTT. This codes for CASSVGPSGSTDTQYF.

V gene TRBV20-1 combines with J gene TRBJ2-1; possibly TRBD2 for D (7 bases). The end of the DNA is better explained by TRBJ2-7, so the J call may be wrong. Germline loops: CDR1 DFQATT, CDR2 SNEGSKA (reference sequence). This CDR3 has 16 amino acids. The CDR3 here is CTVGGGHGPSYNEQYF. The CDR3 DNA sequence: TGCACCGTAGGCGGGGGACACGGACCCTCCTACAATGAGCAGTACTTC.

To note about this clonotype: The junction shows a germline mismatch at one end, possibly a read error. This chain connects TRBV5-1 to TRBJ2-3, with D perhaps TRBD2 (6 bases). Germline V gene data show CDR1 as SGHRS and CDR2 as YFSETQ. The CDR3 extends over 16 amino acids. The CDR3 here is CASRSFRGGITGTQYF. The CDR3 nucleotides read TGCGCCAGCAGGTCCTTTCGGGGCGGGATCACAGGTACGCAGTATTTT.

This clonotype was recorded a few times. V and J are TRBV27 and TRBJ1-2; TRBD1 matches at 8 bases. V was clipped by 3 bases and J by 8 bases; unmatched bases: 5. Germline V lookup: CDR1 MNHEY, CDR2 SMNVEV (reference sequence). The CDR3 spans 13 residues. CDR3 protein: CASSFLTGGGYTF. The CDR3 DNA is TGTGCCAGCAGTTTTTTAACAGGGGGAGGCTACACCTTC.

The chain has TRBV5-1 and TRBJ2-5; 8 bases fit TRBD2. The germline V gene encodes CDR1 SGHRS and CDR2 YFSETQ. V lost 3 bases and J lost 1; bases outside the gene matches: 8. The CDR3 is made up of 16 amino acids. CDR3 in DNA: TGCGCCAGCAGCTCCCAGACTAGCGACCTCCAAGAGACCCAGTACTTC. Translation gives CASSSQTSDLQETQYF.

This chain connects TRBV2 to TRBJ1-6, with no clear D. CDR3 length equals 11 residues. V lost 2 bases, J lost 13 bases, and 6 bases lay in between. CDR1 and CDR2 (germline): SNHLY, FYNNEI. The CDR3 here is CASSERTPLHF. The CDR3 DNA reads TGTGCCAGCAGTGAAAGGACGCCCCTCCACTTT.

CDR3: CASSLFRGTSGKVSTDTQYF. The CDR3 coding sequence is TGTGCCAGCAGCTTATTCCGCGGGACTAGCGGGAAGGTGAGCACAGATACGCAGTATTTT. The genes are TRBV7-9 and TRBJ2-3; 13 bases fit TRBD2. V trimming: 2 bases; J trimming: 0 bases; junction bases outside the gene matches: 11. Germline V gives CDR1 SEHNR, CDR2 FQNEAQ (reference sequence). The CDR3 is 20 amino acids.

With respect to this clonotype: Germline and junction disagree at one end, which may indicate a read error. This chain uses TRBV20-1 with TRBJ1-6; D gene unclear. The CDR3 is 16 residues long. Germline CDR1 is DFQATT and CDR2 is SNEGSKA (reference sequence). The CDR3 loop is CSALSELSSYNLPLHF. The CDR3, as DNA: TGCAGTGCTCTCTCGGAACTCAGCTCCTATAATTTACCCCTCCACTTT.

The rearrangement joins TRBV28 to TRBJ2-1, with 7 nucleotides matching TRBD1. This CDR3 has 16 residues. Trimming removed 5 bases from V and 3 bases from J; junction bases left unmatched: 10. Looked up from germline, CDR1 is MDHEN and CDR2 is SYDVKM. This CDR3 is CASSLASTGYYNEQFF. The CDR3, as DNA: TGTGCCAGCAGTCTCGCATCGACAGGGTACTACAATGAGCAGTTCTTC.

This clonotype appeared once. This chain uses TRBV24-1 with TRBJ2-1, with D possibly being TRBD2 (6 bases). The CDR3 extends over 16 amino acids. Trimming took 2 bases from V and 0 from J, leaving 10 bases between them. The germline gives CDR1 KGHDR, CDR2 SFDVKD. This chain's CDR3 is CATSDSPGLSYNEQFF. The CDR3 nucleotides read TGTGCCACCAGTGATTCACCGGGACTCTCCTACAATGAGCAGTTCTTC.

This clonotype was seen a handful of times. The chain joins TRBV29-1 to TRBJ1-2, with 10 bases aligning to TRBD1. Germline CDR1 is SQVTM and CDR2 is ANQGSEA. The CDR3 has 14 residues. Trimming removed 6 bases from V and 4 bases from J; junction bases left unmatched: 8. CDR3: CSVSGDRGAYGYTF. CDR3 nucleotide sequence: TGCAGCGTGTCCGGGGACAGGGGCGCCTATGGCTACACCTTC. Full variable domain (missing parts from reference TRBV29-1 and TRBJ1-2): SAVISQKPSRDICQRGTSLTIQCQVDSQVTMMFWYRQQPGQSLTLIATANQGSEATYESGFVIDKFPISRPNLTFSTLTVSNMSPEDSSIYLCSVSGDRGAYGYTFGSGTRLTVV.

There are a few counts of this clonotype. The genes are TRBV29-1 and TRBJ2-7; 10 bases agree with TRBD1. The CDR3 length is 13 residues. The V gene end was trimmed by 2 bases and the J gene end by 6 bases; junction bases not matched to a gene: 4. Germline CDR1 is SQVTM and CDR2 is ANQGSEA. CDR3 nucleotides: TGCAGCGTTGAAAGGGACAGGGGAGGCGAGCAGTACTTC. Translating gives CSVERDRGGEQYF.

J is TRBJ2-1 and V is TRBV6-6; D unclear. The germline gives CDR1 MNHNY, CDR2 SVGAGI (reference sequence). The CDR3 covers 15 residues. V lost 2 bases to trimming and J lost 5 bases, with 13 bases between them. CDR3: CASSYAGSADNEQFF. The CDR3 region has the DNA TGTGCCAGCAGTTACGCCGGCTCGGCGGACAATGAGCAGTTCTTC.

In regard to this clonotype: Sequence at one end of the junction differs from germline and may be a read error. The V call is TRBV4-1, the J call TRBJ2-4, with D maybe TRBD2 (5 bases). The CDR3 is 15 amino acids. Germline V CDR1 and CDR2: MGHRA, YSYEKL. DNA for the CDR3: TGCGCCAGCAGCCAAGATCCGAGGGCCAAAAGCATTCAGTACTTC. Translation gives CASSQDPRAKSIQYF.

This clonotype was seen a single time. This may arise from a read error, as a much more abundant clone is one base away. The rearrangement links TRBV5-1 to TRBJ2-5, with unresolved D. The CDR3 consists of 16 residues. V dropped 2 bases and J dropped 2 bases, with 16 bases sitting between them. Germline values: CDR1 SGHRS, CDR2 YFSETQ. The DNA of the CDR3 is TGCGCCAGCAGCTTTAGAGGCGGTCTCCCTCAAGAGACCCAGTACTTC. It specifies CASSFRGGLPQETQYF.

This chain connects TRBV9 to TRBJ2-3, with 8 bases matching TRBD2. Germline V lookup: CDR1 SGDLS, CDR2 YYNGEE. Unmatched junction bases numbered 8, after V lost 3 bases and J lost 2 bases. There are 16 residues in the CDR3. CDR3 in amino acids: CASSADTSGYTDTQYF. CDR3 sequence (DNA): TGTGCCAGCAGCGCGGACACTAGCGGATACACAGATACGCAGTATTTT.

V gene TRBV20-1 combines with J gene TRBJ1-2, with TRBD1 matching 11 bases. Germline CDR1 reads DFQATT; CDR2 reads SNEGSKA (reference sequence). The length of the CDR3 is 14 residues. V lost 2 bases to trimming and J lost 4 bases; unmatched junction nucleotides: 3. The CDR3 coding sequence is TGCAGTGCTAGAAGGGACAGGGGGGTCTATGGCTACACCTTC. Residues: CSARRDRGVYGYTF.